Below are 29 T cell receptor beta chains sequenced from a single sample in a study of control samples from healthy donors and cancer patients. Method: immunoSEQ multiplex PCR; TCRdb's copy keeps in-frame clones and lacks some. The sample contains over 200,000 clones, about 80% of which appear only once. Specimen: PBMCs. These receptors were collected from a woman aged 55 to 70 with lung cancer.

V usage is TRBV16 and J usage is TRBJ2-2; the D gene is possibly TRBD2 (6 bases). This CDR3 is 15 amino acids long. V lost 1 base and J lost 5, with 11 bases in between. Germline values: CDR1 KGHSY, CDR2 FQNENV. The CDR3 region has the DNA TGTGCCAGCAGCCAATTAGGAGGGAGAACCGGGGAGCTGTTTTTT. This encodes CASSQLGGRTGELFF.

The V gene is TRBV2, the J gene TRBJ2-3; TRBD2 agrees at 7 bases. CDR3 size: 15 residues. The germline CDR1 and CDR2 sequences are SNHLY and FYNNEI. After removal of 2 bases from V and 2 bases from J, the junction contained 4 bases not matched to a gene. The CDR3 region is CASSELAANTDTQYF. The CDR3 DNA reads TGTGCCAGCAGTGAACTAGCGGCGAACACAGATACGCAGTATTTT.

This sequence joins TRBV28 and TRBJ2-7; 10 nucleotides line up with TRBD1. The CDR3 consists of 14 residues. J gave up 6 bases and V 7 bases, and 9 bases lay outside the gene matches. The germline gives CDR1 MDHEN, CDR2 SYDVKM. The CDR3 region is CASIPRDRGPEQYF. As DNA, the CDR3 is TGTGCCAGCATACCCCGGGACAGGGGTCCCGAGCAGTACTTC.

This sequence joins TRBV5-1 and TRBJ2-6; D remains unclear. The length of the CDR3 is 16 residues. Trimming took off 0 bases at V and 0 bases at J, with 7 bases between the two ends. Germline assignment: CDR1 SGHRS and CDR2 YFSETQ. The CDR3 is CASSLVQSSGANVLTF. In DNA form, the CDR3 reads TGCGCCAGCAGCTTGGTCCAGTCCTCTGGGGCCAACGTCCTGACTTTC.

V is TRBV19 and J is TRBJ2-5, with 9 positions matching TRBD1. J was trimmed by 4 bases and V by 0 bases; bases with no gene match: 3. Per the germline V gene, CDR1 is LNHDA and CDR2 is SQIVND (reference sequence). The CDR3 is made up of 15 amino acids. CDR3 protein: CASSIDDRGGETQYF. The CDR3 DNA reads TGTGCCAGTAGTATAGATGACAGGGGGGGAGAGACCCAGTACTTC. Combining the CDR3 with reference TRBV19 and TRBJ2-5 gives the whole variable domain DGGITQSPKYLFRKEGQNVTLSCEQNLNHDAMYWYRQDPGQGLRLIYYSQIVNDFQKGDIAEGYSVSREKKESFPLTVTSAQKNPTAFYLCASSIDDRGGETQYFGPGTRLLVL.

The rearrangement joins TRBV21-1 to TRBJ2-3; the table names TRBD2, a call not compared with the DNA. TRBV21-1 is reported as a pseudogene. This CDR3 contains 20 residues. The chain's CDR3 is CASSKVDDLGRPGSTDTQYF. The CDR3, as DNA: TGTGCCAGCAGCAAAGTCGACGATCTAGGTCGACCTGGTAGCACAGATACGCAGTATTTT.

On this clone: Other DNA sequences within the sample encode an identical CDR3. CDR3 sequence reads: CASSLGGGPYEQYF. The CDR3 region has the DNA TGTGCCAGCAGCTTAGGGGGCGGCCCCTACGAGCAGTACTTC. The chain couples TRBV7-2 to TRBJ2-7; a weak D match, TRBD1 (5 bases). The V gene's germline CDR1 is SGHTA and CDR2 FQGNSA. V gave up 1 base and J gave up 2 bases, with 9 bases separating them. The CDR3 contains 14 residues. Full variable domain (remainder filled in from reference TRBV7-2 and TRBJ2-7): GAGVSQSPSNKVTEKGKDVELRCDPISGHTALYWYRQSLGQGLEFLIYFQGNSAPDKSGLPSDRFSAERTGGSVSTLTIQRTQQEDSAVYLCASSLGGGPYEQYFGPGTRLTVT.

The chain uses TRBV3-1 (or the pseudogene TRBV3-2) and TRBJ2-2; either TRBD1 or TRBD2 may fit D (5 bases each). Germline V gene data show CDR1 as LGHDT and CDR2 as YNNKEL (reference sequence). V was pared by 5 bases and J by 9 bases, with 13 bases between. The CDR3 consists of 13 residues. DNA for the CDR3: TGTGCCAGCAGCATGGGGACCCAGCGGGAGCTGTTTTTT. The encoded protein is CASSMGTQRELFF.

The V call is TRBV18, the J call TRBJ2-2; either TRBD1 or TRBD2 may fit D (5 bases each). V was cut by 0 bases and J by 7 bases, with 9 bases left in between. This CDR3 is 14 amino acids long. The germline CDR1 and CDR2 sequences are KGHSH and LQKENI. The CDR3 DNA follows: TGTGCCAGCTCACCACCGGGGGTTGACGGGGAGCTGTTTTTT. Amino acids: CASSPPGVDGELFF.

The table lists this clone with a count of one. The genes are TRBV10-3 and TRBJ2-3; 11 nucleotides match TRBD2. Germline CDR1 and CDR2: ENHRY and SYGVKD. This CDR3 spans 15 amino acids. The V segment lost 4 bases and the J segment 2 bases; nucleotides outside the gene matches: 2. CDR3 DNA: TGTGCCATCAGTGTGGGACTAGCGGTCACAGATACGCAGTATTTT. Protein product: CAISVGLAVTDTQYF.

This sequence joins TRBV5-4 and TRBJ1-2; D may be TRBD1 (5 bases). The CDR3 is made up of 15 amino acids. Germline CDR1 and CDR2: SGHNT and YYREEE (reference sequence). V lost 1 base to trimming and J lost 4 bases, with 14 bases between them. Written as DNA, the CDR3 is TGTGCCAGCAGCTTGAGGCCGGCCGGGGGCTATGGCTACACCTTC. Encoded protein: CASSLRPAGGYGYTF. Using reference TRBV5-4 and TRBJ1-2 for the parts outside the CDR3, the full variable domain is ETGVTQSPTHLIKTRGQQVTLRCSSQSGHNTVSWYQQALGQGPQFIFQYYREEENGRGNFPPRFSGLQFPNYSSELNVNALELDDSALYLCASSLRPAGGYGYTFGSGTRLTVV.

The chain carries TRBV7-9 and TRBJ2-5; 7 nucleotides line up with TRBD2. The CDR3 contains 16 residues. Germline lookup yields CDR1 SEHNR and CDR2 FQNEAQ (reference sequence). V was clipped by 5 bases and J by 1 base; unmatched bases: 10. Written as DNA, the CDR3 is TGTGCCAGCAGCCGGTCCGGCGGGGGTCCCCAAGAGACCCAGTACTTC. As protein: CASSRSGGGPQETQYF. Together with reference TRBV7-9 and TRBJ2-5, the CDR3 gives the full variable domain: DTGVSQNPRHKITKRGQNVTFRCDPISEHNRLYWYRQTLGQGPEFLTYFQNEAQLEKSRLLSDRFSAERPKGSFSTLEIQRTEQGDSAMYLCASSRSGGGPQETQYFGPGTRLLVL.

The rearrangement links TRBV5-6 to TRBJ1-6; tentatively, D is TRBD1 (5 bases). V was cut by 3 bases and J by 10 bases, with 17 bases left in between. This CDR3 is built from 15 residues. CDR1 is SGHDT, CDR2 YYEEEE, per germline. CDR3 sequence: CASSWDSTIPSPLHF. The CDR3 DNA is TGTGCCAGCAGCTGGGACTCCACAATCCCGTCACCCCTCCACTTT.

The chain employs TRBV3-1 (or the pseudogene TRBV3-2) and TRBJ2-1; tentative D call: TRBD2 (6 bases). CDR1 and CDR2 from the germline V gene are LGHDT and YNNKEL (reference sequence). Deletions cut 1 base from V and 16 bases from J, with 17 bases between. This CDR3 spans 13 amino acids. The CDR3, as DNA: TGTGCCAGCAGCCAAGTCTCGGGGCGGGAAAGCTTCTTC. Its translation is CASSQVSGRESFF.

This chain connects TRBV7-3 to TRBJ2-1, with 9 positions matching TRBD1. There are 15 residues in the CDR3. V gave up 5 bases and J gave up 2 bases; unmatched junction bases: 4. The germline gives CDR1 SGHTA, CDR2 FQGTGA. DNA of the CDR3: TGTGCCAGCAGCCTCGGGACAGGGACCTACAATGAGCAGTTCTTC. Translation gives CASSLGTGTYNEQFF.

The DNA of the CDR3 is TGCGCCAGCAGCCAAGATGGTACGGGGTCGAGTGGGTCCTATAATTCACCCCTCCACTTT. It encodes CASSQDGTGSSGSYNSPLHF. This chain uses TRBV4-1 with TRBJ1-6; no clear D gene. The V gene lost 0 bases and the J gene lost 1 base, with 19 bases spanning the gap. The CDR3 covers 20 residues. CDR1 MGHRA and CDR2 YSYEKL come from the germline V gene.

The chain carries TRBV6-1 and TRBJ2-3, with unresolved D. V was shortened by 2 bases and J by 1 base, with 10 bases between the two germline ends. Germline V gene sequence: CDR1 MNHNS, CDR2 SASEGT. This CDR3 contains 15 residues. For the CDR3, the DNA is TGTGCCAGCAGTGAAAGTCAGACGGGCACAGATACGCAGTATTTT. It is translated as CASSESQTGTDTQYF.

This chain links TRBV5-1 with TRBJ2-3, with no clear D. The V end lost 3 bases, the J end lost 4 bases, and 6 bases lay between the germline ends. Germline CDR1 is SGHRS and CDR2 is YFSETQ. The CDR3 is 12 amino acids. The CDR3 spells CASSSESDTQYF. The CDR3 region has the DNA TGCGCCAGCAGCTCGGAGTCAGATACGCAGTATTTT.

The count of this clone is one. V and J are TRBV7-8 and TRBJ2-5; weak D call: TRBD1 (7 bases). V was pared by 5 bases and J by 5 bases, with 18 bases between. The CDR3 sequence is 15 residues long. CDR1 SGHVS and CDR2 FQNEAQ come from the germline V gene. CDR3 coding DNA: TGTGCCAGCAGCCAGCGACAGGGAGGAGGGGAGACCCAGTACTTC. The encoded protein is CASSQRQGGGETQYF. The whole variable domain, remainder taken from reference TRBV7-8 and TRBJ2-5, is GAGVSQSPRYKVAKRGQDVALRCDPISGHVSLFWYQQALGQGPEFLTYFQNEAQLDKSGLPSDRFFAERPEGSVSTLKIQRTQQEDSAVYLCASSQRQGGGETQYFGPGTRLLVL.

J is TRBJ2-3 and V is TRBV3-1 (or the pseudogene TRBV3-2); the D is unclear. Looked up from germline, CDR1 is LGHDT and CDR2 is YNNKEL (reference sequence). Trimming stripped 0 bases from V and 0 bases from J, with 10 bases between. The CDR3 covers 16 residues. The DNA for the CDR3 is TGTGCCAGCAGCCAAGATCCCGACATGAGCACAGATACGCAGTATTTT. This encodes CASSQDPDMSTDTQYF.

This clone was seen a single time. This rearrangement joins TRBV5-1 to TRBJ2-7; 13 bases match TRBD2. The V gene end was trimmed by 3 bases and the J gene end by 4 bases; junction bases not matched to a gene: 4. This CDR3 spans 15 amino acids. Germline V gene lookup returns CDR1 SGHRS and CDR2 YFSETQ. CDR3 in DNA: TGCGCCAGCAGCTGGAGGACTAGCGGGAGTTACGAGCAGTACTTC. This encodes CASSWRTSGSYEQYF.

Notes on this clone: Germline is not matched at one junction end, which may reflect a read error. V gene TRBV7-7 combines with J gene TRBJ2-2; the D gene is possibly TRBD1 (5 bases). This CDR3 spans 15 amino acids. CDR1 and CDR2 (germline): SSHAT, FNYEAQ (reference sequence). CDR3 protein: CASSRGQVNTGELFF. The CDR3 DNA sequence: TGTGCTAGCAGCCGCGGACAAGTCAACACCGGGGAGCTGTTTTTT.

The rearrangement joins TRBV28 to TRBJ2-7; D is possibly TRBD2 (6 bases). The CDR3 contains 13 residues. V was cut by 7 bases and J by 0 bases, with 10 bases left in between. CDR1 and CDR2 from the germline V gene are MDHEN and SYDVKM. The CDR3 protein is CASTGGVSYEQYF. CDR3 bases: TGTGCCAGCACAGGCGGGGTCTCCTACGAGCAGTACTTC.

The chain joins TRBV29-1 to TRBJ2-3, with TRBD2 identical over 7 bases. The CDR3 is 12 amino acids. Germline CDR1 SQVTM, CDR2 ANQGSEA. The ends lost 4 bases at V and 3 bases at J; junction bases unmatched: 1. The CDR3 DNA sequence: TGCAGCGTTGGGGAGGGGACAGATACGCAGTATTTT. It codes for CSVGEGTDTQYF.

This chain joins TRBV11-3 and TRBJ2-1, with TRBD1 identical over 7 bases. This CDR3 is 14 amino acids long. V gave up 5 bases and J gave up 5 bases; unmatched junction bases: 6. CDR1 and CDR2 (germline): SGHNT, YENEEA. The CDR3 sequence is CASSQTGSHNEQFF. CDR3 DNA sequence: TGTGCCAGCAGCCAGACAGGGTCCCACAATGAGCAGTTCTTC.

This clone appeared a few times. The CDR3 DNA follows: TGTGCCAGCAGCCAATCCACTAGCGGGGGGCGGGAGCAGTACTTC. This codes for CASSQSTSGGREQYF. This chain joins TRBV4-2 and TRBJ2-7; 12 bases align to TRBD2. V was pared by 2 bases and J by 7 bases, with 6 bases of the junction left unmatched. CDR1 is LGHNA and CDR2 is YNFKEQ in the germline V gene. The CDR3 covers 15 residues.

This clone was observed a handful of times. V usage is TRBV6-5 and J usage is TRBJ1-4, with TRBD1 matching over 8 bases. Unmatched junction bases numbered 7, after V lost 7 bases and J lost 3 bases. The V gene's germline CDR1 is MNHEY and CDR2 SVGAGI. The CDR3 consists of 15 residues. The CDR3 protein is CASNGQGLPNEKLFF. For the CDR3, the DNA is TGTGCCAGCAACGGACAGGGTCTTCCTAATGAAAAACTGTTTTTT.

V and J are TRBV5-1 and TRBJ1-2; maybe TRBD1 (6 bases). The CDR3 runs to 13 residues. V shed 4 bases and J shed 9 bases, with 16 bases lying between them. Germline V gene sequence: CDR1 SGHRS, CDR2 YFSETQ. CDR3 DNA: TGCGCCAGCAGCCTTGCGACAGGCGATAGCTACACCTTC. Its translation: CASSLATGDSYTF.

J is TRBJ2-7 and V is TRBV20-1; D not resolved. This CDR3 is 13 amino acids long. Germline V gene lookup returns CDR1 DFQATT and CDR2 SNEGSKA (reference sequence). The ends were cut back, 3 bases at V and 6 bases at J, with 15 bases in the middle. CDR3 coding DNA: TGCAGTGCTAGTCCCCCCCAAACCCTCGAGCAGTACTTC. It yields the protein CSASPPQTLEQYF.